This is a list of T cell receptor beta chains from one sample in a study of blood T cell repertoires in COVID-19. Measured with immunoSEQ multiplex PCR; TCRdb has only the in-frame clones, and not every one. The repertoire holds around 300,000 clones, with 85% to 90% as singletons. The sample comprised PBMCs or T cells enriched from blood (not recorded which). These receptors came from a woman aged 18-29 years with acute COVID-19. CDR3s include the opening cysteine and the closing phenylalanine or tryptophan. D genes are given only for firm matches. Expanded clones are given a class, and other clones once, few, many or no size at all.

v_call: TRBV27; j_call: TRBJ2-7; d_call: TRBD1; clone_size: .; cdr3_aa: CASSRTGTYEQYF; cdr3_nt: TGTGCCAGCAGTAGGACAGGAACCTACGAGCAGTACTTC
v_call: TRBV5-1; j_call: TRBJ2-2; d_call: .; clone_size: .; cdr3_aa: CASSLIGAGELFF; cdr3_nt: TGCGCCAGCAGCTTGATAGGGGCCGGGGAGCTGTTTTTT
v_call: TRBV10-1; j_call: TRBJ2-5; d_call: TRBD2; clone_size: .; cdr3_aa: CASSDKLAGGQETQYF; cdr3_nt: TGCGCCAGCAGTGATAAGCTAGCGGGAGGTCAAGAGACCCAGTACTTC
v_call: TRBV23-1; j_call: TRBJ2-7; d_call: .; clone_size: .; cdr3_aa: CASSRVGSSYEQYF; cdr3_nt: TGCGCCAGCAGTCGTGTAGGGAGCTCCTACGAGCAGTACTTC
v_call: TRBV15; j_call: TRBJ2-1; d_call: .; clone_size: once; cdr3_aa: CATSRRLNRRSTYNEQFF; cdr3_nt: TGTGCCACCAGCAGACGTCTCAACCGGAGGTCAACCTACAATGAGCAGTTCTTC
v_call: TRBV19; j_call: TRBJ1-5; d_call: .; clone_size: .; cdr3_aa: CASSIDPGTIAQPQHF; cdr3_nt: TGTGCCAGTAGTATAGACCCCGGGACTATTGCTCAGCCCCAGCATTTT
v_call: TRBV6-6; j_call: TRBJ2-3; d_call: .; clone_size: .; cdr3_aa: CASSYLRVDTQYF; cdr3_nt: TGTGCCAGCAGTTATTTGCGGGTAGATACGCAGTATTTT
v_call: TRBV11-2; j_call: TRBJ2-3; d_call: .; clone_size: once; cdr3_aa: CASSFLPGLNTDTQYF; cdr3_nt: TGTGCCAGCAGTTTTCTACCGGGACTCAATACAGATACGCAGTATTTT
v_call: TRBV21-1; j_call: TRBJ2-3; d_call: .; clone_size: .; cdr3_aa: CASSKVGGSMCPIPFTDTQYF; cdr3_nt: TGTGCCAGCAGCAAAGTAGGAGGGTCGATGTGCCCTATACCCTTCACAGATACGCAGTATTTT
v_call: TRBV5-3; j_call: TRBJ2-3; d_call: TRBD2; clone_size: .; cdr3_aa: CARSLAGLAGGTDTQYF; cdr3_nt: TGTGCCAGAAGCTTGGCGGGACTAGCGGGAGGAACAGATACGCAGTATTTT
v_call: TRBV19; j_call: TRBJ2-7; d_call: .; clone_size: .; cdr3_aa: CASSPSGDYEQYF; cdr3_nt: TGTGCCAGTAGTCCTTCAGGGGACTACGAGCAGTACTTC
v_call: TRBV5-1; j_call: TRBJ2-7; d_call: .; clone_size: .; cdr3_aa: CASSLTQSYEQYF; cdr3_nt: TGCGCCAGCAGCTTGACGCAGTCCTACGAGCAGTACTTC
v_call: TRBV7-9; j_call: TRBJ2-1; d_call: .; clone_size: .; cdr3_aa: CASSLGLPSRLFF; cdr3_nt: TGTGCCAGCAGCTTAGGACTCCCCAGTAGGCTGTTCTTC
v_call: TRBV6-4; j_call: TRBJ2-2; d_call: .; clone_size: once; cdr3_aa: CASSDSSATGELFF; cdr3_nt: TGTGCCAGCAGTGACTCTAGCGCTACTGGGGAGCTGTTTTTT
v_call: TRBV7-3; j_call: TRBJ2-1; d_call: TRBD2; clone_size: once; cdr3_aa: CASSHRGTRPRNEQFF; cdr3_nt: TGTGCCAGCAGCCATAGAGGGACTAGGCCGCGCAATGAGCAGTTCTTC
v_call: TRBV27; j_call: TRBJ2-1; d_call: .; clone_size: .; cdr3_aa: CASSLFSSYEQFF; cdr3_nt: TGTGCCAGCAGTTTGTTCTCTAGCTACGAGCAGTTCTTC
v_call: TRBV5-4; j_call: TRBJ2-6; d_call: TRBD2; clone_size: .; cdr3_aa: CASSLYGRGGANVLTF; cdr3_nt: TGTGCCAGCAGCTTGTACGGGAGGGGTGGGGCCAACGTCCTGACTTTC
v_call: TRBV19; j_call: TRBJ1-5; d_call: .; clone_size: once; cdr3_aa: CASSAPWSEMRGDQPQHF; cdr3_nt: TGTGCCAGTAGTGCTCCTTGGAGCGAAATGCGAGGCGATCAGCCCCAGCATTTT
v_call: TRBV10-2; j_call: TRBJ1-2; d_call: .; clone_size: .; cdr3_aa: CASSERGGDLYGYTF; cdr3_nt: TGCGCCAGCAGTGAACGGGGAGGGGACCTCTATGGCTACACCTTC
v_call: TRBV3-1/TRBV3-2; j_call: TRBJ2-1; d_call: .; clone_size: .; cdr3_aa: CASSQVTWTANNEQFF; cdr3_nt: TGTGCCAGCAGCCAAGTTACGTGGACAGCGAACAATGAGCAGTTCTTC
v_call: TRBV5-1; j_call: TRBJ2-1; d_call: TRBD1; clone_size: .; cdr3_aa: CASSLVWAGQGFNEQFF; cdr3_nt: TGCGCCAGCAGCTTGGTTTGGGCGGGACAGGGTTTCAATGAGCAGTTCTTC
v_call: TRBV19; j_call: TRBJ2-3; d_call: .; clone_size: .; cdr3_aa: CASSPSQGDTQYF; cdr3_nt: TGTGCCAGTAGTCCATCCCAGGGAGATACGCAGTATTTT
v_call: TRBV12-3/TRBV12-4; j_call: TRBJ1-2; d_call: .; clone_size: .; cdr3_aa: CASSERNGGYTF; cdr3_nt: TGTGCCAGCAGTGAGCGGAACGGTGGCTACACCTTC
v_call: TRBV7-2; j_call: TRBJ2-5; d_call: .; clone_size: .; cdr3_aa: CASRPESGAVRVGTQYF; cdr3_nt: TGTGCCAGCAGACCCGAGAGTGGAGCGGTACGGGTTGGGACCCAGTACTTC
v_call: TRBV29-1; j_call: TRBJ2-1; d_call: .; clone_size: .; cdr3_aa: CSAWGVGGIDNEQFF; cdr3_nt: TGCAGCGCCTGGGGGGTTGGCGGGATCGACAATGAGCAGTTCTTC
v_call: TRBV6-6; j_call: TRBJ2-2; d_call: TRBD1; clone_size: .; cdr3_aa: CASSGTGGDTGELFF; cdr3_nt: TGTGCCAGCAGCGGGACAGGGGGCGACACCGGGGAGCTGTTTTTT
v_call: TRBV10-3; j_call: TRBJ2-1; d_call: TRBD2; clone_size: .; cdr3_aa: CAISEGSLAGGRGNEQFF; cdr3_nt: TGTGCCATCAGTGAGGGCTCGCTAGCGGGAGGGCGGGGCAATGAGCAGTTCTTC
v_call: TRBV19; j_call: TRBJ2-3; d_call: TRBD2; clone_size: .; cdr3_aa: CASSSGRAKGDTQYF; cdr3_nt: TGTGCCAGTAGTAGCGGGAGGGCCAAGGGGGATACGCAGTATTTT
v_call: TRBV18; j_call: TRBJ2-1; d_call: TRBD2; clone_size: .; cdr3_aa: CASSPRSAAGGPYNEQFF; cdr3_nt: TGTGCCAGCTCACCAAGAAGTGCAGCGGGAGGTCCCTACAATGAGCAGTTCTTC
v_call: TRBV23-1; j_call: TRBJ2-1; d_call: .; clone_size: .; cdr3_aa: CASSHLSNEQFF; cdr3_nt: TGCGCCAGCAGTCACCTCAGCAATGAGCAGTTCTTC
v_call: TRBV10-3; j_call: TRBJ2-3; d_call: .; clone_size: .; cdr3_aa: CAISGSALHSTDTQYF; cdr3_nt: TGTGCCATCAGTGGGTCTGCGCTCCATAGCACAGATACGCAGTATTTT
v_call: TRBV27; j_call: TRBJ1-6; d_call: TRBD1; clone_size: once; cdr3_aa: CASKTGTGHSPLHF; cdr3_nt: TGTGCCAGCAAAACCGGGACAGGGCATTCACCCCTCCACTTT
v_call: TRBV6-2/TRBV6-3; j_call: TRBJ2-7; d_call: .; clone_size: .; cdr3_aa: CASSSNLALTSLYEQYF; cdr3_nt: TGTGCCAGCAGTTCCAATCTAGCCCTCACCTCCCTTTACGAGCAGTACTTC
v_call: TRBV27; j_call: TRBJ2-2; d_call: .; clone_size: .; cdr3_aa: CASSLFGRGETGELFF; cdr3_nt: TGTGCCAGCAGTTTATTTGGCAGGGGGGAAACCGGGGAGCTGTTTTTT
v_call: TRBV7-9; j_call: TRBJ1-2; d_call: TRBD1; clone_size: once; cdr3_aa: CASSPGQRYYGYTF; cdr3_nt: TGTGCCAGCAGCCCGGGACAGCGCTACTATGGCTACACCTTC
v_call: TRBV29-1; j_call: TRBJ1-2; d_call: .; clone_size: .; cdr3_aa: CSVVVASRYGYTF; cdr3_nt: TGCAGCGTTGTAGTAGCTTCTAGGTATGGCTACACCTTC
v_call: TRBV9; j_call: TRBJ2-7; d_call: .; clone_size: .; cdr3_aa: CASSVATFGEQYF; cdr3_nt: TGTGCCAGCAGCGTAGCGACATTCGGAGAGCAGTACTTC
v_call: TRBV2; j_call: TRBJ1-1; d_call: .; clone_size: once; cdr3_aa: CASTNTGNTEAFF; cdr3_nt: TGTGCCAGCACCAATACAGGGAACACTGAAGCTTTCTTT
v_call: TRBV25-1; j_call: TRBJ2-6; d_call: .; clone_size: once; cdr3_aa: CASSKTGSGANVLTF; cdr3_nt: TGTGCCAGCAGTAAGACAGGATCTGGGGCCAACGTCCTGACTTTC
v_call: TRBV28; j_call: TRBJ2-1; d_call: .; clone_size: .; cdr3_aa: CASSEVYNEQFF; cdr3_nt: TGTGCCAGCAGTGAGGTCTACAATGAGCAGTTCTTC
v_call: TRBV6-5; j_call: TRBJ1-6; d_call: TRBD1; clone_size: .; cdr3_aa: CASTSDRGYNSPLHF; cdr3_nt: TGTGCCAGCACCTCCGACAGGGGGTATAATTCACCCCTCCACTTT
v_call: TRBV4-1; j_call: TRBJ2-7; d_call: TRBD2; clone_size: .; cdr3_aa: CASSPLGRAGGPYEQYF; cdr3_nt: TGCGCCAGCAGTCCCCTAGGTCGAGCGGGAGGGCCCTACGAGCAGTACTTC
v_call: TRBV27; j_call: TRBJ2-3; d_call: TRBD2; clone_size: .; cdr3_aa: CASSSWTSGRSDTQYF; cdr3_nt: TGTGCCAGCAGTTCATGGACTAGCGGGAGGTCGGATACGCAGTATTTT
v_call: TRBV11-3; j_call: TRBJ2-1; d_call: .; clone_size: once; cdr3_aa: CASSPRRSNEQFF; cdr3_nt: TGTGCCAGCAGCCCCCGACGGAGCAATGAGCAGTTCTTC
v_call: TRBV4-1; j_call: TRBJ1-2; d_call: .; clone_size: .; cdr3_aa: CASSQDRGRANFYGYTF; cdr3_nt: TGCGCCAGCAGCCAAGATAGGGGCAGGGCGAACTTCTATGGCTACACCTTC
v_call: TRBV7-2; j_call: TRBJ1-2; d_call: .; clone_size: .; cdr3_aa: CASSSGVGYTF; cdr3_nt: TGTGCCAGCAGCTCAGGGGTGGGCTACACCTTC
v_call: TRBV18; j_call: TRBJ2-2; d_call: .; clone_size: few; cdr3_aa: CASSTPGHITGELFF; cdr3_nt: TGTGCCAGCTCAACGCCGGGACATATCACCGGGGAGCTGTTTTTT
v_call: TRBV10-1; j_call: TRBJ2-5; d_call: TRBD2; clone_size: .; cdr3_aa: CASSDGAGVGETQYF; cdr3_nt: TGCGCCAGCAGTGATGGAGCGGGAGTTGGGGAGACCCAGTACTTC
v_call: TRBV2; j_call: TRBJ2-7; d_call: .; clone_size: .; cdr3_aa: CASSLTREQYF; cdr3_nt: TGTGCCAGCAGCCTTACACGTGAGCAGTACTTC
v_call: TRBV28; j_call: TRBJ2-3; d_call: .; clone_size: .; cdr3_aa: CASSFGRSLRDTQYF; cdr3_nt: TGTGCCAGCAGTTTTGGGAGATCCCTGAGGGATACGCAGTATTTT
v_call: TRBV30; j_call: TRBJ2-2; d_call: TRBD2; clone_size: .; cdr3_aa: CAWDLAGVTGELFF; cdr3_nt: TGTGCCTGGGACCTAGCGGGAGTCACCGGGGAGCTGTTTTTT
v_call: TRBV28; j_call: TRBJ1-2; d_call: TRBD1; clone_size: once; cdr3_aa: CASRSGTGGIGYTF; cdr3_nt: TGTGCCAGCAGATCCGGGACAGGGGGCATTGGCTACACCTTC
v_call: TRBV2; j_call: TRBJ2-1; d_call: TRBD1; clone_size: .; cdr3_aa: CASRPDRDPNEQFF; cdr3_nt: TGTGCCAGCAGGCCGGACAGGGACCCCAATGAGCAGTTCTTC
v_call: TRBV7-9; j_call: TRBJ2-5; d_call: TRBD2; clone_size: .; cdr3_aa: CASNRRLAGKETQYF; cdr3_nt: TGTGCCAGCAACCGCAGACTAGCGGGAAAAGAGACCCAGTACTTC
v_call: TRBV11-2; j_call: TRBJ2-7; d_call: TRBD2; clone_size: .; cdr3_aa: CASSLAGLSSYEQYF; cdr3_nt: TGTGCCAGCAGTCTAGCGGGCCTCAGCTCCTACGAGCAGTACTTC